Listed here are 7 T cell receptor beta chains from one sample, sequenced in a study of cytomegalovirus exposure and HLA in healthy donors. The protocol was immunoSEQ multiplex PCR, while the TCRdb copy is restricted to in-frame clones and leaves out a portion. The table includes approximately 110,000 clones, about 93% detected once. Sequenced sample: PBMCs. The receptors derive from a woman younger than 30 in good health and CMV-seronegative.

The chain employs TRBV30 and TRBJ2-7; TRBD1 matches 10 bases. The ends lost 1 base at V and 7 bases at J; junction bases unmatched: 4. The CDR3 contains 13 residues. Germline-derived CDR1 and CDR2 are GTSNPN and SVGIG (reference sequence). CDR3 sequence (DNA): TGTGCCTGGAGTGGAGGACAGGGGGGTGAGCAGTACTTC. As protein: CAWSGGQGGEQYF.

This sequence joins TRBV28 and TRBJ2-3, with 9 bases aligning to TRBD2. The V gene end was trimmed by 5 bases and the J gene end by 2 bases; junction bases not matched to a gene: 5. There are 15 residues in the CDR3. The V gene's germline CDR1 is MDHEN and CDR2 SYDVKM. Here the CDR3 reads CASSPRLADTDTQYF. CDR3 DNA: TGTGCCAGCAGTCCCCGACTAGCGGACACAGATACGCAGTATTTT.

J is TRBJ2-1 and V is TRBV5-4, with 10 bases fitting TRBD1. The J segment lost 4 bases and the V segment lost 5 bases, leaving 6 bases of the junction unmatched. The CDR3 is 15 residues long. CDR1 is SGHNT, CDR2 YYREEE, per germline (reference sequence). CDR3 region: CASSQSGQGYNEQFF. The CDR3 DNA follows: TGTGCCAGCAGTCAGTCGGGACAGGGGTACAATGAGCAGTTCTTC. The full variable domain, completed using reference TRBV5-4 and TRBJ2-1, is ETGVTQSPTHLIKTRGQQVTLRCSSQSGHNTVSWYQQALGQGPQFIFQYYREEENGRGNFPPRFSGLQFPNYSSELNVNALELDDSALYLCASSQSGQGYNEQFFGPGTRLTVL.

This sequence joins TRBV27 and TRBJ1-4; 9 nucleotides agree with TRBD1. The CDR3 totals 14 residues. Germline V gene data show CDR1 as MNHEY and CDR2 as SMNVEV (reference sequence). V dropped 5 bases and J dropped 6; count of bases not matched to a gene: 4. CDR3 DNA: TGTGCCAGCAGTAAAAACAGGGGGCATGAAAAACTGTTTTTT. Protein product: CASSKNRGHEKLFF.

The chain's CDR3 is CASKEGATDTQYF. The CDR3 DNA reads TGCGCCAGCAAGGAGGGAGCCACAGATACGCAGTATTTT. The chain uses TRBV10-1 and TRBJ2-3; TRBD2 might be the D (6 bases). The CDR3 is 13 amino acids. CDR1 WNHNN and CDR2 SYGVQD come from the germline V gene (reference sequence). With 7 bases removed from V and 2 bases from J, the gap between germline ends came to 10 bases.

The J gene is TRBJ2-3, the V gene TRBV2; 7 bases fit TRBD1. This CDR3 is built from 16 residues. Germline V lookup: CDR1 SNHLY, CDR2 FYNNEI. V dropped 6 bases and J dropped 0; count of bases not matched to a gene: 9. The CDR3 nucleotides read TGTGCCAGCAGCCCTGGGGGACAGTCTAGCACAGATACGCAGTATTTT. It specifies CASSPGGQSSTDTQYF.

This clone showed up just once. V is TRBV11-2 and J is TRBJ2-5; D is uncertain. Germline CDR1 SGHAT, CDR2 FQNNGV. CDR3 length equals 11 residues. Trimming stripped 0 bases from V and 8 bases from J, with 4 bases between. In DNA form, the CDR3 reads TGTGCCAGCAGCTTAGATCCTACCCAGTACTTC. Translating it yields CASSLDPTQYF.